This T cell receptor (beta chain) derives from a study of CD8 T cells in ankylosing spondylitis. A quantitative 5'-RACE method, one with molecular barcodes, was used to make TCR beta libraries. MiXCR, applied by TCRdb to the 5' RACE reads, yields one record per CDR3 protein. The sample carries approximately 150,000 distinct CDR3 sequences, approximately 32% recorded once. Remarks on this clonotype: Its antigen is not known.

Study outcomes and limitations: Seven or eight highly homologous variants formed a TCR beta motif that appeared characteristic of ankylosing spondylitis blood.

The germline V gene encodes CDR1 DFQATT and CDR2 SNEGSKA (reference sequence). Trimming cost V 4 bases and J 1 base; bases outside gene matches: 6. There are 15 residues in the CDR3. This TCR came from a male donor with ankylosing spondylitis. The sequencing sample was made of synovial fluid, either unsorted or a sorted T cell fraction (not recorded which). This chain uses TRBV20-1 with TRBJ2-1; 8 bases align to TRBD2. CDR3 nucleotide sequence: TGCAGTGCTAAGAGCGGGAGTTTTTCCTACAATGAGCAGTTCTTC. This codes for CSAKSGSFSYNEQFF.